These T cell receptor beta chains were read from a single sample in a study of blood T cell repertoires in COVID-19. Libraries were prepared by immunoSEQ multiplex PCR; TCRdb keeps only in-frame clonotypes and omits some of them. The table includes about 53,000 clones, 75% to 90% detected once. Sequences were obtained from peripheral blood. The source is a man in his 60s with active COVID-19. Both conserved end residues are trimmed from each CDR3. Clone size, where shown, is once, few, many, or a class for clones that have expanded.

ASSAGLAGVLETQY,TRBV2,NA
ASSLLAGVRMYPGELF,TRBV7-9,NA
ASSLDKNQPQH,TRBV5-8,NA
ASSLSQLQETQY,TRBV5-1,NA
ASHLESGGNEQF,TRBV2,NA
ASSIRIQAF,TRBV19,NA
ASSLVLGTRTDEQF,TRBV7-9,few
ASSKTGGLWANVLT,TRBV6-2/TRBV6-3,NA
ASSLVRGLAGGFHEQF,TRBV11-2,NA
ASSQARLAGADTQY,TRBV4-3,NA
ASRGQGGGGELF,TRBV6-4,NA
ASSIREGLYNEQF,TRBV19,once
ASSLRQGVPYGYT,TRBV27,NA
ASSPRLAAEETQY,TRBV4-3,NA
ASSGRPGGPRTEAF,TRBV28,NA
ASKLFSGRVEQF,TRBV7-9,NA
ASKLPRGGYT,TRBV6-5,NA
ASSGDRGTEAF,TRBV2,NA
ASSKGLAGVGSYNEQF,TRBV28,NA
ASSEGTGIGYGYT,TRBV5-1,NA
ASSKGGQGDTGELF,TRBV21-1,few
ASSRGTGGSRNSYEQY,TRBV5-1,NA
ASRAVGQGYGYT,TRBV6-6,NA
ASPCSGIYSTDTQY,TRBV27,NA
ASSLVVAGELF,TRBV11-2,NA
ASSQRTDGGNEQF,TRBV14,NA
ASSLTSESTDTQY,TRBV7-3,NA
ASSQATGGSSEQY,TRBV4-2,NA
ASNQGNYGYT,TRBV28,once
ASSESYRSSQSAQY,TRBV2,NA
ASSSPGGTKAYEQY,TRBV18,NA
ASSLGQGQFETQY,TRBV11-1,NA